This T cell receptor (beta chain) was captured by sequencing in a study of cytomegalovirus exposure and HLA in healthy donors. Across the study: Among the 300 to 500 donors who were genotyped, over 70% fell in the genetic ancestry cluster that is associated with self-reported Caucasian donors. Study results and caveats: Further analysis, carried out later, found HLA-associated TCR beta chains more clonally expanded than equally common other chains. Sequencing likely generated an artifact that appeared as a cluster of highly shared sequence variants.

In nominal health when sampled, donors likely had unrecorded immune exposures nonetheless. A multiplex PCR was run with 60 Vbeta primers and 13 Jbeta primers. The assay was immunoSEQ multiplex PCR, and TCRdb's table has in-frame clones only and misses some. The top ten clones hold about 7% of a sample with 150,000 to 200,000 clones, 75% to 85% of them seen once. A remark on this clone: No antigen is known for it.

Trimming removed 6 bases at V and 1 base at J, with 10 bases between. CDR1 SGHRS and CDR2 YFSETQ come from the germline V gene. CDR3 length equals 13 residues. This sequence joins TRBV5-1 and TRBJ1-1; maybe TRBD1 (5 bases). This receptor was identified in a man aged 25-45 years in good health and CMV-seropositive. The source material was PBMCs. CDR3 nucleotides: TGCGCCAGCAAACAAGGGGCGAACACTGAAGCTTTCTTT. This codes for CASKQGANTEAFF.